This TCR beta chain stems from a study of blood T cells in healthy people across ages. For this clonotype: As yet, its antigen is unknown.

Together with a sample-barcoded 5' primer, a J-beta primer mix was included in a second PCR lasting roughly 7 to 11 cycles. TCRdb passed the 5' RACE reads through MiXCR, listing each CDR3 protein once. The sample has 1 million to 1.2 million distinct CDR3 sequences, roughly two fifths seen once. Researchers collected 9 to 10 milliliters of peripheral blood from every single donor. Study-wide findings and caveats: Per million T cells, TCR beta diversity dropped about linearly as age rose. The authors considered diversity estimates from one million T cells to be underestimates.

This CDR3 comprises 15 residues. Germline CDR1 reads LNHNV; CDR2 reads YYDKDF (reference sequence). J lost 2 bases, V lost 1 base, and 3 bases had no gene match. Source material: blood. The sequence was collected from a man aged 18 to 30 in good health. The chain combines TRBV15 with TRBJ2-3; 7 bases align to TRBD2. This CDR3 reads CATSRVGGNTDTQYF. For the CDR3, the DNA is TGTGCCACCAGCAGAGTCGGGGGGAACACAGATACGCAGTATTTT.